These 22 T cell receptor beta chains were all obtained from the same sample, sequenced in a study of identical twins. TCRdb re-called the 5' RACE reads with MiXCR, one entry per CDR3 protein. Of about 240,000 distinct CDR3 sequences listed, approximately 10% are singletons. The specimen was memory T cells sorted from blood. The receptors originated from a man aged 45-65 years in good health.

This clonotype was seen ten or more times. The chain uses TRBV5-1 and TRBJ2-3; the match to TRBD2 covers 9 bases. CDR1 is SGHRS, CDR2 YFSETQ, per germline. V dropped 5 bases and J dropped 5; count of bases not matched to a gene: 6. The CDR3 is 14 residues long. For the CDR3, the DNA is TGCGCCAGCAGTTGGACTAGCGCTGAAGATACGCAGTATTTT. Its translation is CASSWTSAEDTQYF.

The chain joins TRBV5-8 to TRBJ1-4; no definite D call. The CDR3 loop spans 17 amino acids. V was shortened by 4 bases and J by 5 bases, with 21 bases between the two germline ends. CDR1 and CDR2 from the germline V gene are SGHTS and YDEGEE. CDR3 in amino acids: CASSTRGQNHLNEKLFF. The CDR3 coding sequence is TGTGCCAGCAGCACCCGAGGGCAGAATCATTTAAATGAAAAACTGTTTTTT.

The rearrangement joins TRBV5-5 to TRBJ2-3; a possible D gene is TRBD1 (7 bases). CDR3 length: 15 residues. V lost 3 bases and J 7 bases, leaving 18 bases between the germline ends. Germline V gene lookup returns CDR1 SGHKS and CDR2 YYEKEE (reference sequence). The CDR3 nucleotides are TGTGCCAGCAGCTCGACAGGGAGAGGCGGGAATACGCAGTATTTT. It codes for CASSSTGRGGNTQYF.

The sample holds many counts of this clonotype. The chain combines TRBV28 with TRBJ1-2; 9 nucleotides match TRBD1. This CDR3 has 14 amino acids. The V gene's germline CDR1 is MDHEN and CDR2 SYDVKM. The J segment lost 1 base and the V segment lost 10 bases, leaving 7 bases of the junction unmatched. The CDR3 DNA reads as TGTGCCACGGGACAGGGATATAATAACTATGGCTACACCTTC. It codes for CATGQGYNNYGYTF.

This clonotype appeared many times. This chain joins TRBV12-3 or TRBV12-4 and TRBJ2-1; perhaps TRBD2 as D (6 bases). V dropped 4 bases and J dropped 3 bases, with 10 bases sitting between them. This CDR3 has 14 amino acids. CDR3 sequence (DNA): TGTGCCAGCAGTTATGGGAGGAACTACAATGAGCAGTTCTTC. Translating it yields CASSYGRNYNEQFF.

This clonotype was recorded many times. The chain has TRBV5-1 and TRBJ2-2, with D possibly matching TRBD1 (6 bases). The germline gives CDR1 SGHRS, CDR2 YFSETQ. CDR3 length: 17 amino acids. Trimming shortened V by 4 bases and J by 4 bases, and 20 bases separated the two germline ends. This CDR3 reads CASSPSRTGPFTGELFF. The CDR3 DNA sequence: TGCGCCAGCAGCCCCTCTCGCACAGGGCCCTTCACCGGGGAGCTGTTTTTT.

This clonotype occurred once. V gene TRBV5-5 combines with J gene TRBJ1-2; D is ambiguous. Germline CDR1 and CDR2: SGHKS and YYEKEE (reference sequence). The CDR3 sequence is 16 residues long. V lost 0 bases, J lost 0 bases, and 12 bases lay in between. Written as DNA, the CDR3 is TGTGCCAGCAGCTTGGGGGATCCAAGAGCTAACTATGGCTACACCTTC. Protein: CASSLGDPRANYGYTF.

This clonotype qualifies as medium-sized. The chain recombines TRBV5-1 with TRBJ2-5; either TRBD1 or TRBD2 may supply D (6 bases each). V was shortened by 4 bases and J by 0 bases, with 10 bases between the two germline ends. Germline CDR1 and CDR2: SGHRS and YFSETQ. The CDR3 is 14 amino acids. CDR3 in amino acids: CASSPRDNQETQYF. CDR3 DNA: TGCGCCAGCAGCCCGCGGGACAACCAAGAGACCCAGTACTTC. Based on the CDR3 plus reference TRBV5-1 and TRBJ2-5, the full variable domain is KAGVTQTPRYLIKTRGQQVTLSCSPISGHRSVSWYQQTPGQGLQFLFEYFSETQRNKGNFPGRFSGRQFSNSRSEMNVSTLELGDSALYLCASSPRDNQETQYFGPGTRLLVL.

V usage is TRBV6-1 and J usage is TRBJ1-6, with a weak D call TRBD1 (6 bases). CDR3 length: 15 amino acids. Trimming took off 10 bases at V and 10 bases at J, with 23 bases between the two ends. Germline CDR1 is MNHNS and CDR2 is SASEGT. The CDR3 DNA follows: TGTGCCACCTCCCCCGGGGGGACAATTGGCTCACCCCTCCACTTT. Translating it yields CATSPGGTIGSPLHF.

This clonotype was recorded many times. This chain joins TRBV6-1 and TRBJ1-2, with a tentative D call TRBD1 (5 bases). The CDR3 is made up of 14 amino acids. The germline V and J ends were trimmed by 8 bases and 4 bases, with 17 bases remaining between them. Germline V lookup: CDR1 MNHNS, CDR2 SASEGT. In DNA, the CDR3 is TGTGCCAGCTTACCGGGGGGAGTAGTCTATGGCTACACCTTC. As protein: CASLPGGVVYGYTF.

This clonotype has ten or more counts. The chain links TRBV5-5 to TRBJ2-1; 8 bases line up with TRBD2. J was trimmed by 1 base and V by 7 bases; bases with no gene match: 10. The germline gives CDR1 SGHKS, CDR2 YYEKEE (reference sequence). This CDR3 has 16 residues. CDR3 amino acids: CASDQGLGFSYNEQFF. CDR3 DNA sequence: TGTGCCAGCGATCAGGGACTAGGGTTTTCCTACAATGAGCAGTTCTTC.

This clonotype was counted a few times. The chain has TRBV5-4 and TRBJ2-4, with 11 bases lining up with TRBD2. Germline values: CDR1 SGHNT, CDR2 YYREEE (reference sequence). V lost 0 bases to trimming and J lost 0 bases; unmatched junction nucleotides: 5. The CDR3 runs 18 residues. The CDR3 sequence: CASSLASGGLLAKNIQYF. Written as DNA, the CDR3 is TGTGCCAGCAGCTTGGCTAGCGGGGGGTTGCTAGCCAAAAACATTCAGTACTTC.

This clonotype was found a few times. The chain couples TRBV2 to TRBJ2-7; the D gene is possibly TRBD1 (5 bases). This CDR3 has 13 residues. With 4 bases removed from V and 6 bases from J, the gap between germline ends came to 13 bases. The germline V gene has CDR1 SNHLY and CDR2 FYNNEI. The CDR3 bases are TGTGCCAGCAGTGCAGCAGACAGCCGCGAGCAGTACTTC. This encodes CASSAADSREQYF.

Only a few counts were recorded for this clonotype. This chain links TRBV19 with TRBJ1-4; D might be TRBD1 (6 bases). Germline V gene lookup returns CDR1 LNHDA and CDR2 SQIVND (reference sequence). The CDR3 totals 14 residues. Trimming stripped 10 bases from V and 3 bases from J, with 15 bases between. CDR3 amino acids: CATRQTGPNEKLFF. Written as DNA, the CDR3 is TGTGCCACCCGGCAGACAGGCCCTAATGAAAAACTGTTTTTT.

This clonotype has more than one count but fewer than ten. The gene calls are TRBV4-3 and TRBJ2-6, with D unclear. CDR3 length: 16 residues. Germline-derived CDR1 and CDR2 are LGHNA and YSLEER. Trimming removed 1 base from V and 2 bases from J, with 9 bases in between. CDR3 sequence (DNA): TGCGCCAGCAGCCAAGTAGAACGGCCTGGGGCCAACGTCCTGACTTTC. Translation: CASSQVERPGANVLTF.

The chain couples TRBV4-1 to TRBJ2-5, with 8 bases fitting TRBD1. Germline values: CDR1 MGHRA, CDR2 YSYEKL. V lost 3 bases to trimming and J lost 0 bases; unmatched junction nucleotides: 9. This CDR3 is built from 17 residues. The CDR3 DNA reads TGCGCCAGCAGCCACCCACGGGACAGGCCGTACCAAGAGACCCAGTACTTC. It specifies CASSHPRDRPYQETQYF.

This clonotype came up many times. As DNA, the CDR3 is TGTGCCAGCAGCCAAGATGGGGCGGATCAGCCCCAGCATTTT. It yields the protein CASSQDGADQPQHF. The rearrangement links TRBV4-2 to TRBJ1-5; weak D call: TRBD1 (5 bases). CDR1 LGHNA and CDR2 YNFKEQ come from the germline V gene. Trimming cost V 0 bases and J 5 bases, with 8 bases left between them. The CDR3 is 14 amino acids.

This clonotype was picked up many times. This rearrangement joins TRBV12-3 or TRBV12-4 to TRBJ1-5; TRBD1 aligns across 7 bases. This CDR3 region has 15 residues. The trim removed 7 bases at V and 3 bases at J, leaving 9 bases unmatched. DNA of the CDR3: TGTGCCAGCAACTATGCAGGGGGGGTCAATCAGCCCCAGCATTTT. Amino acid sequence: CASNYAGGVNQPQHF.

The rearrangement links TRBV28 to TRBJ2-7; no clear D. The CDR3 is 11 amino acids. Per the germline V gene, CDR1 is MDHEN and CDR2 is SYDVKM. Trimming shortened V by 7 bases and J by 4 bases, and 8 bases separated the two germline ends. Here the CDR3 DNA reads TGTGCCAGCACAGCGAAGTACGAGCAGTACTTC. Its translation is CASTAKYEQYF.

The DNA of the CDR3 is TGTGCCAGCACCCTGGACAGTTTCTCCTACGAGCAGTACTTC. This sequence encodes CASTLDSFSYEQYF. The chain carries TRBV12-3 or TRBV12-4 and TRBJ2-7; possibly TRBD1 for D (6 bases). The ends were cut back, 7 bases at V and 0 bases at J, with 13 bases in the middle. There are 14 residues in the CDR3.

This clonotype was observed a few times. The V gene is TRBV5-6, the J gene TRBJ2-1, with 7 nucleotides matching TRBD1. The CDR3 spans 14 residues. J lost 4 bases, V lost 7 bases, and 8 bases had no gene match. The germline V gene has CDR1 SGHDT and CDR2 YYEEEE. This CDR3 reads CASARDSKYNEQFF. The CDR3 region has the DNA TGTGCCAGCGCCAGGGACAGCAAGTACAATGAGCAGTTCTTC. The full variable domain, rest sourced from reference TRBV5-6 and TRBJ2-1, is DAGVTQSPTHLIKTRGQQVTLRCSPKSGHDTVSWYQQALGQGPQFIFQYYEEEERQRGNFPDRFSGHQFPNYSSELNVNALLLGDSALYLCASARDSKYNEQFFGPGTRLTVL.

In its sample, this clonotype was seen many times. V usage is TRBV20-1 and J usage is TRBJ2-6; a weak D match, TRBD1 (5 bases). CDR3 length: 14 residues. CDR1 is DFQATT, CDR2 SNEGSKA, per germline (reference sequence). With 3 bases removed from V and 2 bases from J, the gap between germline ends came to 8 bases. The CDR3 reads CSASDRTGANVLTF. The CDR3, as DNA: TGCAGTGCTAGCGACAGAACTGGGGCCAACGTCCTGACTTTC.